Following are 19 T cell receptor beta chains from one sample sequenced in a study of blood T cell repertoires in COVID-19. The assay was immunoSEQ multiplex PCR, and TCRdb's table has in-frame clones only and misses some. This sample has around 220,000 clones; 80% to 85% occur once, and the top ten carry 20%. The sequencing input was peripheral blood. All receptors come from a man aged 30 to 45 with active or convalescent COVID-19.

This rearrangement joins TRBV14 to TRBJ2-7, with 8 bases aligning to TRBD2. Per germline, CDR1 SGHDN and CDR2 FVKESK. V dropped 4 bases and J dropped 3; count of bases not matched to a gene: 5. The CDR3 is 14 amino acids. CDR3 residues: CASSRYGTSYEQYF. CDR3 nucleotide sequence: TGTGCCAGCAGCCGCTACGGGACTAGCTACGAGCAGTACTTC. The full variable domain, completed using reference TRBV14 and TRBJ2-7, is EAGVTQFPSHSVIEKGQTVTLRCDPISGHDNLYWYRRVMGKEIKFLLHFVKESKQDESGMPNNRFLAERTGGTYSTLKVQPAELEDSGVYFCASSRYGTSYEQYFGPGTRLTVT.

This chain joins TRBV5-1 and TRBJ2-1; D gene unclear. Trimming took 0 bases from V and 3 from J, leaving 10 bases between them. The CDR3 has 15 residues. Germline values: CDR1 SGHRS, CDR2 YFSETQ. CDR3 DNA: TGCGCCAGCAGCTTGGTGGGCTCAGGCTACAATGAGCAGTTCTTC. Its translation is CASSLVGSGYNEQFF.

The V and J genes are TRBV29-1 and TRBJ2-6; no firm D call. Trimming shortened V by 3 bases and J by 1 base, and 7 bases separated the two germline ends. Germline V gene sequence: CDR1 SQVTM, CDR2 ANQGSEA. The CDR3 runs 14 residues. The CDR3 loop reads CSVDSRSGANVLTF. DNA of the CDR3: TGCAGCGTTGACTCCAGATCTGGGGCCAACGTCCTGACTTTC.

This clone was counted a single time. This chain uses TRBV6-5 with TRBJ2-5, with 9 bases that match TRBD1. The CDR3 loop spans 15 amino acids. V trimming: 6 bases; J trimming: 1 base; junction bases outside the gene matches: 6. Germline loops: CDR1 MNHEY, CDR2 SVGAGI. Here the CDR3 reads CASRGQGKGQETQYF. The CDR3 DNA reads as TGTGCCAGCAGAGGACAGGGGAAGGGCCAAGAGACCCAGTACTTC.

The chain is built from TRBV28 and TRBJ1-3, with TRBD1 matching over 7 bases. Germline V gives CDR1 MDHEN, CDR2 SYDVKM. The CDR3 is 13 residues long. With V trimmed by 2 bases and J by 8 bases, 3 bases remained unmatched. CDR3 loop: CASSLIRGDTIYF. The CDR3 DNA sequence: TGTGCCAGCAGTTTAATCAGGGGGGACACCATATATTTT.

The chain couples TRBV5-6 to TRBJ2-3, with D perhaps TRBD2 (6 bases). The germline V and J ends were trimmed by 2 bases and 13 bases, with 20 bases remaining between them. CDR1 SGHDT and CDR2 YYEEEE come from the germline V gene. This CDR3 contains 14 residues. CDR3 DNA sequence: TGTGCCAGCAGCTTCGGGGCATGGGGGGAGAAGGAGTATTTT. Protein sequence: CASSFGAWGEKEYF. Using reference TRBV5-6 and TRBJ2-3 for the parts outside the CDR3, the full variable domain is DAGVTQSPTHLIKTRGQQVTLRCSPKSGHDTVSWYQQALGQGPQFIFQYYEEEERQRGNFPDRFSGHQFPNYSSELNVNALLLGDSALYLCASSFGAWGEKEYFGPGTRLTVL.

This clone has a handful of counts. The chain combines TRBV5-6 with TRBJ1-6, with TRBD1 identical over 9 bases. V shed 4 bases and J 9 bases; nucleotides not matched to a gene: 8. Germline V gene lookup returns CDR1 SGHDT and CDR2 YYEEEE. This CDR3 has 15 amino acids. This CDR3 reads CASSETGTGFSPLHF. For the CDR3, the DNA is TGTGCCAGCAGCGAAACCGGGACAGGGTTTTCACCCCTCCACTTT.

The sample holds a few counts of this clone. The chain employs TRBV5-4 and TRBJ1-1, with 8 nucleotides matching TRBD1. The J segment lost 7 bases and the V segment lost 1 base, leaving 9 bases of the junction unmatched. CDR3 size: 15 residues. Germline assignment: CDR1 SGHNT and CDR2 YYREEE (reference sequence). In DNA form, the CDR3 reads TGTGCCAGCAGCTTGCCCCAGGGGGCTTACATTGAAGCTTTCTTT. Translating it yields CASSLPQGAYIEAFF.

This clone was detected only a few times. V and J are TRBV7-2 and TRBJ1-5, with D maybe TRBD1 (6 bases). This CDR3 spans 15 amino acids. Germline V CDR1 and CDR2: SGHTA, FQGNSA. V was trimmed by 6 bases and J by 0 bases, leaving 12 bases between them. The CDR3, as DNA: TGTGCCAGCAGTCTGGGGGCCTATAGCAATCAGCCCCAGCATTTT. Amino acid sequence: CASSLGAYSNQPQHF. Full variable domain (missing parts from reference TRBV7-2 and TRBJ1-5): GAGVSQSPSNKVTEKGKDVELRCDPISGHTALYWYRQSLGQGLEFLIYFQGNSAPDKSGLPSDRFSAERTGGSVSTLTIQRTQQEDSAVYLCASSLGAYSNQPQHFGDGTRLSIL.

This clone was seen a single time. The chain is built from TRBV27 and TRBJ1-2, with D possibly TRBD1 on 6 matching bases. Germline V gene data show CDR1 as MNHEY and CDR2 as SMNVEV (reference sequence). V was cut by 3 bases and J by 10 bases, with 15 bases left in between. The CDR3 totals 13 residues. CDR3 loop: CASSLTRQVPYTF. The CDR3 DNA follows: TGTGCCAGCAGTTTGACTCGACAGGTCCCCTACACCTTC.

The chain employs TRBV6-5 and TRBJ1-6; D might be TRBD1 (6 bases). The CDR3 covers 15 residues. Trimming shortened V by 2 bases and J by 5 bases, and 10 bases separated the two germline ends. CDR1 and CDR2 (germline): MNHEY, SVGAGI. This chain's CDR3 is CASSYAGADNSPLHF. The CDR3, as DNA: TGTGCCAGCAGTTACGCAGGGGCCGATAATTCACCCCTCCACTTT.

The chain is built from TRBV6-5 and TRBJ2-7; D not certain. From germline, CDR1 is MNHEY and CDR2 SVGAGI. The CDR3 spans 14 residues. The V end lost 5 bases, the J end lost 2 bases, and 13 bases lay between the germline ends. The CDR3 DNA follows: TGTGCCAGCAGTCGAATCCATACTACCTACGAGCAGTACTTC. Translating gives CASSRIHTTYEQYF.

Here the CDR3 reads CATSLGTANQPQHF. The CDR3 DNA sequence: TGTGCCACCAGCCTAGGGACAGCGAATCAGCCCCAGCATTTT. The J gene is TRBJ1-5, the V gene TRBV15, with TRBD1 matching over 7 bases. The CDR3 extends over 14 amino acids. Trimming cost V 5 bases and J 4 bases; bases outside gene matches: 5. In germline, CDR1 is LNHNV, CDR2 YYDKDF (reference sequence).

The table lists this clone with a few counts. The rearrangement links TRBV5-4 to TRBJ2-3, with TRBD1 matching over 7 bases. With 3 bases clipped from V and 0 bases from J, the junction kept 4 bases outside the gene matches. This CDR3 spans 15 amino acids. Germline-derived CDR1 and CDR2 are SGHNT and YYREEE (reference sequence). In DNA form, the CDR3 reads TGTGCCAGCAGCTCTGGGACAGTCAGCACAGATACGCAGTATTTT. It encodes CASSSGTVSTDTQYF.

This clone was observed once. The V call is TRBV2, the J call TRBJ1-4; a weak D match, TRBD1 (5 bases). The CDR3 consists of 16 residues. Germline CDR1 SNHLY, CDR2 FYNNEI. The ends were cut back, 2 bases at V and 10 bases at J, with 20 bases in the middle. The CDR3 sequence: CASSESPGTLLRKLFF. The CDR3 bases are TGTGCCAGCAGTGAATCCCCCGGGACTCTCCTGAGAAAACTGTTTTTT.

The rearrangement uses TRBV29-1 and TRBJ1-1, with 8 bases that match TRBD1. Germline CDR1 and CDR2: SQVTM and ANQGSEA. V was pared by 7 bases and J by 10 bases, with 11 bases of the junction left unmatched. The length of the CDR3 is 12 residues. Here the CDR3 DNA reads TGCAGCGGTACAGGGGGATCCTTCGGAGCTTTCTTT. The encoded protein is CSGTGGSFGAFF.

CDR3 nucleotide sequence: TGTGCCAGCAGCCCACACGAGCGCGGGACTAGCGAGGCCGGGGAGCTGTTTTTT. Translated: CASSPHERGTSEAGELFF. J is TRBJ2-2 and V is TRBV7-2; TRBD2 matches at 10 bases. The CDR3 is 18 amino acids. The trim removed 5 bases at V and 6 bases at J, leaving 15 bases unmatched. CDR1 SGHTA and CDR2 FQGNSA come from the germline V gene. Supplemented by reference TRBV7-2 and TRBJ2-2, the full variable domain reads GAGVSQSPSNKVTEKGKDVELRCDPISGHTALYWYRQSLGQGLEFLIYFQGNSAPDKSGLPSDRFSAERTGGSVSTLTIQRTQQEDSAVYLCASSPHERGTSEAGELFFGEGSRLTVL.

The rearrangement links TRBV3-1 (or the pseudogene TRBV3-2) to TRBJ1-1; tentatively, D is TRBD1 (5 bases). Germline V gives CDR1 LGHDT, CDR2 YNNKEL (reference sequence). This CDR3 has 13 residues. Trimming took off 1 base at V and 4 bases at J, with 7 bases between the two ends. The CDR3 is CASSQAGFTEAFF. As DNA, the CDR3 is TGTGCCAGCAGCCAAGCAGGGTTCACTGAAGCTTTCTTT.

The chain combines TRBV5-8 with TRBJ1-2; TRBD1 agrees at 7 bases. The CDR3 is 15 amino acids. The germline V gene has CDR1 SGHTS and CDR2 YDEGEE. The trim removed 0 bases at V and 6 bases at J, leaving 8 bases unmatched. The CDR3 region has the DNA TGTGCCAGCAGCTTGGCTACAACCAGGGGGGATGGCTACACCTTC. Translated: CASSLATTRGDGYTF.